Each of the 30 T cell receptor beta chains below was sequenced from the same sample in a study of CXCR3-negative and CXCR3-positive naive CD8 T cells. TRB cDNA libraries were made by UMI-labeled 5' RACE. From the 5' RACE reads, TCRdb lists one entry per CDR3 protein and no DNA. The ten most abundant clones cover around 2.5% of a sample with over 35,000 distinct CDR3 sequences. The sequenced sample consisted of naive CXCR3- CD8+ T cells from blood. Subset given: CD45RO-CCR7+CD27+CD95- naive CD8+ T cells lacking CXCR3 (TNR3-). These receptor sequences come from a human donor in good health. Some clones in this sample may be carry-over from other donors' samples.

V and J are TRBV10-3 and TRBJ2-7. Germline V gene data show CDR1 as ENHRY and CDR2 as SYGVKD. CDR3 length equals 13 residues. CDR3 residues: CAISDSLPYEQYF.

The chain is built from TRBV27 and TRBJ2-4; TCRdb's D gene call, TRBD2, goes unchecked for lack of DNA. CDR1 is MNHEY and CDR2 is SMNVEV in the germline V gene (reference sequence). This CDR3 is 11 amino acids long. CDR3 amino acids: CASTLGGIQYF.

The chain is built from TRBV21-1 and TRBJ2-7; TCRdb's D call of TRBD1 is untestable without DNA. TRBV21-1 is a recognized pseudogene. This CDR3 comprises 16 residues. CDR3 in amino acids: CASSKVETSPQDEQYF.

The V and J genes are TRBV28 and TRBJ2-1; TCRdb calls TRBD2, which cannot be checked without DNA. CDR3 length: 13 residues. Looked up from germline, CDR1 is MDHEN and CDR2 is SYDVKM. CDR3 loop: CASRGLAGNEQFF. Supplemented by reference TRBV28 and TRBJ2-1, the full variable domain reads DVKVTQSSRYLVKRTGEKVFLECVQDMDHENMFWYRQDPGLGLRLIYFSYDVKMKEKGDIPEGYSVSREKKERFSLILESASTNQTSMYLCASRGLAGNEQFFGPGTRLTVL.

V and J are TRBV20-1 and TRBJ1-2; the D gene TCRdb calls, TRBD1, cannot be checked with no DNA. Germline V CDR1 and CDR2: DFQATT, SNEGSKA (reference sequence). This CDR3 spans 15 amino acids. CDR3 residues: CSPNPRAGHLYGYTF.

This chain connects TRBV29-1 to TRBJ2-7. This CDR3 has 11 amino acids. Germline CDR1 and CDR2: SQVTM and ANQGSEA. The CDR3 is CSVEEFNEQYF.

This chain joins TRBV20-1 and TRBJ2-7; absent DNA, TCRdb's TRBD1 call cannot be checked. Germline assignment: CDR1 DFQATT and CDR2 SNEGSKA (reference sequence). The length of the CDR3 is 13 residues. The CDR3: CSARDWGQYEQYF.

The chain carries TRBV28 and TRBJ2-7; without DNA, the TCRdb call of TRBD1 cannot be checked. The CDR3 has 14 residues. Per the germline V gene, CDR1 is MDHEN and CDR2 is SYDVKM. The CDR3 is CASSYRGSSYEQYF. Based on the CDR3 plus reference TRBV28 and TRBJ2-7, the full variable domain is DVKVTQSSRYLVKRTGEKVFLECVQDMDHENMFWYRQDPGLGLRLIYFSYDVKMKEKGDIPEGYSVSREKKERFSLILESASTNQTSMYLCASSYRGSSYEQYFGPGTRLTVT.

The V and J genes are TRBV20-1 and TRBJ2-7; TCRdb reports TRBD2, a call that lacks DNA to check it against. Per the germline V gene, CDR1 is DFQATT and CDR2 is SNEGSKA (reference sequence). The CDR3 has 16 residues. The CDR3 is CSARALTSGGSYEQYF.

The V gene is TRBV7-2, the J gene TRBJ2-1; TCRdb proposes TRBD1, but this gene call is untestable without DNA. The CDR3 extends over 14 amino acids. Germline V lookup: CDR1 SGHTA, CDR2 FQGNSA. This CDR3 reads CASSPSGATNEQFF. Variable domain in full (rest from reference TRBV7-2 and TRBJ2-1): GAGVSQSPSNKVTEKGKDVELRCDPISGHTALYWYRQSLGQGLEFLIYFQGNSAPDKSGLPSDRFSAERTGGSVSTLTIQRTQQEDSAVYLCASSPSGATNEQFFGPGTRLTVL.

V usage is TRBV7-6 and J usage is TRBJ2-7; without DNA, the TCRdb call of TRBD1 cannot be checked. In germline, CDR1 is SGHVS, CDR2 FNYEAQ. The CDR3 covers 14 residues. The CDR3 here is CASSLVLNSYEQYF. The full variable domain, in which reference TRBV7-6 and TRBJ2-7 provide the parts outside the CDR3, is GAGVSQSPRYKVTKRGQDVALRCDPISGHVSLYWYRQALGQGPEFLTYFNYEAQQDKSGLPNDRFSAERPEGSISTLTIQRTEQRDSAMYRCASSLVLNSYEQYFGPGTRLTVT.

This chain joins TRBV7-8 and TRBJ2-3. The CDR3 is 14 residues long. The germline V gene encodes CDR1 SGHVS and CDR2 FQNEAQ. CDR3 amino acids: CASSLFDSTDTQYF.

The V call is TRBV7-2, the J call TRBJ2-7; the D call from TCRdb, TRBD2, cannot be confirmed without DNA. From germline, CDR1 is SGHTA and CDR2 FQGNSA. The CDR3 contains 14 residues. The chain's CDR3 is CASSLVRTSDEQYF.

The V gene is TRBV7-9, the J gene TRBJ2-7; TCRdb lists TRBD2, though no DNA is available to test this call. This CDR3 region has 14 residues. Germline V CDR1 and CDR2: SEHNR, FQNEAQ (reference sequence). The CDR3 loop reads CASSLVPSGYEQYF.

The chain uses TRBV12-3 or TRBV12-4 and TRBJ2-7. The CDR3 length is 12 residues. This chain's CDR3 is CASSPRFYEQYF.

This chain links TRBV12-3 or TRBV12-4 with TRBJ2-1; TCRdb proposes TRBD1, but this gene call is untestable without DNA. This CDR3 contains 20 residues. CDR3 sequence: CASSPPSYRTDTDSYNEQFF.

The CDR3: CASSARPDQETQYF. The V gene is TRBV9, the J gene TRBJ2-5. CDR1 and CDR2 from the germline V gene are SGDLS and YYNGEE. The CDR3 is made up of 14 amino acids.

V is TRBV7-7 and J is TRBJ2-1; absent DNA, TCRdb's TRBD2 call cannot be checked. The CDR3 is 18 amino acids. CDR1 SSHAT and CDR2 FNYEAQ come from the germline V gene (reference sequence). The CDR3 loop reads CASSLDLASGDNYNEQFF.

CDR3 in amino acids: CASSPRGGAETQYF. The chain is built from TRBV28 and TRBJ2-5; there is no DNA to check the TCRdb D call of TRBD2. The CDR3 contains 14 residues. CDR1 is MDHEN, CDR2 SYDVKM, per germline.

The genes are TRBV12-3 or TRBV12-4 and TRBJ1-1; TCRdb lists TRBD1, though no DNA is available to test this call. This CDR3 comprises 15 residues. CDR3 loop: CASEGGSGGNTEAFF.

The chain recombines TRBV12-3 or TRBV12-4 with TRBJ2-3; with no DNA, the TCRdb D assignment of TRBD2 cannot be verified. This CDR3 is 18 amino acids long. CDR3 loop: CASSSKWTSGRAVDTQYF.

The V gene is TRBV6-4, the J gene TRBJ2-1; the TRBD2 assignment by TCRdb is unverifiable without DNA. This CDR3 spans 15 amino acids. Germline CDR1 MRHNA, CDR2 SNTAGT. The chain's CDR3 is CASSDSAGGYNEQFF.

The chain is built from TRBV20-1 and TRBJ2-3; TCRdb's D call of TRBD1 is untestable without DNA. CDR3 length: 12 amino acids. Germline V gene data show CDR1 as DFQATT and CDR2 as SNEGSKA (reference sequence). The CDR3 is CSAGGSTDTQYF.

J is TRBJ1-5 and V is TRBV12-3 or TRBV12-4. The CDR3 is 12 amino acids. The CDR3: CASSWEGQPQHF.

The V call is TRBV4-1, the J call TRBJ1-1; as DNA is missing, the TRBD1 call by TCRdb cannot be tested. CDR3 size: 15 residues. The germline V gene has CDR1 MGHRA and CDR2 YSYEKL. CDR3 residues: CASSQVTGILTEAFF.

The CDR3 region is CSVESGQGSYEQYF. V and J are TRBV29-1 and TRBJ2-7. This CDR3 has 14 amino acids. Per the germline V gene, CDR1 is SQVTM and CDR2 is ANQGSEA.

The CDR3 is CASSLLRETQYF. The V and J genes are TRBV12-3 or TRBV12-4 and TRBJ2-5. The CDR3 covers 12 residues.

The chain links TRBV4-3 to TRBJ2-3; with no DNA, the TCRdb D assignment of TRBD2 cannot be verified. Germline CDR1 is LGHNA and CDR2 is YSLEER. The CDR3 is 16 residues long. CDR3 protein: CASSQEASGSTDTQYF.

V and J are TRBV28 and TRBJ2-3. This CDR3 has 15 amino acids. Per the germline V gene, CDR1 is MDHEN and CDR2 is SYDVKM. This chain's CDR3 is CASSLSGTSTDTQYF.

This clonotype registers medium-sized (0.01 to 0.1%) by frequency. The rearrangement links TRBV7-9 to TRBJ2-1; TCRdb designates TRBD1, a call that cannot be tested without DNA. The CDR3 contains 15 residues. The germline gives CDR1 SEHNR, CDR2 FQNEAQ (reference sequence). The CDR3 here is CASSPTGGIGNEQFF. Full variable domain (outside the CDR3, taken from reference TRBV7-9 and TRBJ2-1): DTGVSQNPRHKITKRGQNVTFRCDPISEHNRLYWYRQTLGQGPEFLTYFQNEAQLEKSRLLSDRFSAERPKGSFSTLEIQRTEQGDSAMYLCASSPTGGIGNEQFFGPGTRLTVL.